This is a list of T cell receptor beta chains from one sample in a study of T cell repertoires in cytomegalovirus infection. Via MiXCR, TCRdb re-called the reads, giving one row per CDR3 protein. This table has 600,000 to 700,000 distinct CDR3 sequences, around a third appearing once. What these receptors recognize is not known. The source material was cultured PBMCs, sampled from culture after CMV antigen stimulation. The receptors originated from a human donor in good health (CMV status not recorded). Some clones in this sample may be carry-over from other donors' samples. Both conserved end residues are part of each CDR3. Each record gives: D gene, V gene, clone size, J gene, CDR3 protein, CDR3 DNA. The D gene is left open where the match is weak. For some rows the clone size is stated as once, few or many, or as a class when expanded; others skip it.

>NA|TRBV4-2|NA|TRBJ1-6
CASSQDHDNSPLHF
TGTGCCAGCAGCCAAGATCACGACAATTCACCCCTCCACTTT
>TRBD1|TRBV2|few|TRBJ2-3
CASRGGQGTDTQYF
TGTGCCAGCAGGGGTGGACAGGGCACAGATACGCAGTATTTT
>TRBD1|TRBV7-2|NA|TRBJ1-6
CASSPGTGQGSPLHF
TGTGCCAGCAGCCCAGGGACAGGCCAGGGTTCACCCCTCCACTTT
>TRBD1|TRBV5-1|few|TRBJ1-2
CASSVNRGFYGYTF
TGCGCCAGCAGCGTGAACAGGGGCTTCTATGGCTACACCTTC
>TRBD2|TRBV12-3/TRBV12-4|few|TRBJ2-1
CASSFSRLAGDDEQFF
TGTGCCAGCAGCTTTTCCCGACTAGCGGGAGACGATGAGCAGTTCTTC
>TRBD2|TRBV5-1|NA|TRBJ2-3
CAKTREAGPTDTQYF
TGCGCCAAAACGCGGGAGGCCGGACCCACAGATACGCAGTATTTT
>NA|TRBV15|few|TRBJ2-2
CATSAGHSTGELFF
TGTGCCACCAGTGCGGGACACTCCACCGGGGAGCTGTTTTTT
>NA|TRBV29-1|few|TRBJ1-1
CSVARNLNTEAFF
TGCAGCGTTGCAAGAAACTTGAACACTGAAGCTTTCTTT
>NA|TRBV29-1|NA|TRBJ1-5
CSVDLTVGGPQHF
TGCAGCGTTGATTTGACAGTTGGGGGGCCCCAGCATTTT
>NA|TRBV19|few|TRBJ1-2
CASSTSLGFLMDGYTF
TGTGCCAGTAGCACCAGCCTAGGGTTCTTGATGGATGGCTACACCTTC
>NA|TRBV5-6|NA|TRBJ1-2
CASSPLFEGANYGYTF
TGTGCCAGCAGCCCCTTATTTGAGGGTGCGAACTATGGCTACACCTTC
>TRBD2|TRBV20-1|NA|TRBJ2-1
CSARTSGRALNEQFF
TGCAGTGCTAGAACCAGCGGGAGGGCTTTGAATGAGCAGTTCTTC
>NA|TRBV6-1|many|TRBJ1-6
CASSERGGATYSPLHF
TGTGCCAGCAGTGAACGGGGAGGGGCGACCTATTCACCCCTCCACTTT
>NA|TRBV25-1|NA|TRBJ1-4
CASSDDTKPPSGEKLFF
TGTGCCAGCAGTGACGACACGAAGCCCCCCAGCGGAGAAAAACTGTTTTTT
>TRBD2|TRBV7-6|NA|TRBJ2-1
CASSLGSEVLAGGNEQFF
TGTGCCAGCAGCTTAGGATCGGAGGTGCTAGCGGGAGGGAATGAGCAGTTCTTC
>NA|TRBV7-8|many|TRBJ2-7
CASSSDFPPSEQYF
TGTGCCAGCAGCTCCGACTTCCCTCCAAGCGAGCAGTACTTC
>TRBD1|TRBV5-1|NA|TRBJ1-4
CASSAGQGGGEKLLF
TGCGCCAGCAGCGCGGGACAGGGTGGCGGGGAAAAACTGCTTTTT
>NA|TRBV20-1|NA|TRBJ1-5
CSANPSVEQPQHF
TGCAGTGCTAACCCCTCGGTGGAACAGCCCCAGCATTTT
>NA|TRBV4-3|once|TRBJ2-2
CASSQDKGRWAGELFF
TGCGCCAGCAGCCAAGATAAAGGGAGATGGGCCGGGGAGCTGTTTTTT
>NA|TRBV7-8|NA|TRBJ1-1
CASSLLMTPGVGDTEAFF
TGTGCCAGCAGCTTACTCATGACGCCAGGGGTAGGGGACACTGAAGCTTTCTTT
>TRBD1|TRBV12-3/TRBV12-4|NA|TRBJ1-2
CASSPGQGKINYGYTF
TGTGCCAGCAGTCCGGGACAGGGTAAAATAAACTATGGCTACACCTTC
>NA|TRBV19|NA|TRBJ1-4
CASSSIREANEKLFF
TGTGCCAGTAGTTCGATTAGGGAAGCTAATGAAAAACTGTTTTTT
>NA|TRBV20-1|few|TRBJ1-4
CSAKSPTHGEKLFF
TGCAGTGCTAAAAGTCCTACCCACGGTGAAAAACTGTTTTTT
>TRBD2|TRBV6-5|NA|TRBJ2-7
CASRNRAGALYEQYF
TGTGCCAGCAGGAATCGAGCGGGAGCCCTCTACGAGCAGTACTTC
>TRBD2|TRBV27|NA|TRBJ2-6
CASALAGASGANVLTF
TGTGCCAGCGCACTAGCGGGGGCCTCTGGGGCCAACGTCCTGACTTTC
>NA|TRBV6-5|NA|TRBJ1-2
CASRPGLEVRGYTF
TGTGCCAGCAGGCCGGGGTTGGAGGTGAGGGGCTACACCTTC
>NA|TRBV18|NA|TRBJ1-3
CASSQPTAGNTIYF
TGTGCCAGCTCACAGCCGACAGCTGGAAACACCATATATTTT
>TRBD2|TRBV28|NA|TRBJ2-2
CASSPNGGTGELFF
TGTGCCAGCAGTCCCAACGGGGGGACCGGGGAGCTGTTTTTT
>NA|TRBV6-6|NA|TRBJ1-5
CASSYLGQQHF
TGTGCCAGCAGTTATCTGGGACAACAGCATTTT
>NA|TRBV12-3/TRBV12-4|few|TRBJ1-1
CASSPGGGKTEAFF
TGTGCCAGCAGCCCGGGAGGGGGAAAGACTGAAGCTTTCTTT
>NA|TRBV7-8|few|TRBJ2-1
CASSLDITGTNEQFF
TGTGCCAGCAGCTTAGACATTACAGGGACCAATGAGCAGTTCTTC
>NA|TRBV11-2|few|TRBJ1-2
CASSRSRGGYGYTF
TGTGCCAGCAGCCGATCAAGGGGCGGCTATGGCTACACCTTC
>TRBD1|TRBV19|NA|TRBJ1-5
CASRPQGAGQPQHF
TGTGCCAGTAGACCCCAGGGGGCGGGTCAGCCCCAGCATTTT
>NA|TRBV12-3/TRBV12-4|few|TRBJ2-1
CASSLGLLSRNEQFF
TGTGCCAGCAGTTTAGGGCTACTAAGCAGGAATGAGCAGTTCTTC